This is a list of T cell receptor beta chains from one sample in a study of blood T cell repertoires in COVID-19. TCRdb's copy holds only in-frame clones and misses some; the assay was immunoSEQ multiplex PCR. The sample holds fewer than 300,000 clones, roughly 90% seen once. Material: PBMCs or T cells enriched from blood (not recorded which). These receptors came from a woman between 35 and 50 years old with acute COVID-19. The CDR3 runs from the conserved cysteine through the conserved F or W. Fields, in order: V gene, J gene, D gene, clone size, CDR3 protein, CDR3 DNA. A D gene is named only where the DNA matches it firmly. The size of a clone is reported for some rows only, either as once, few or many, or as a class for expanded clones.

TRBV6-5,TRBJ1-3,NA,NA,CASSPIGLRNTIYF,TGTGCCAGCAGCCCGATCGGACTGAGAAACACCATATATTTT
TRBV5-6,TRBJ2-7,NA,NA,CASSLGQREQYF,TGTGCCAGCAGCCTCGGACAGCGCGAGCAGTACTTC
TRBV11-3,TRBJ2-3,NA,NA,CASSMRGGGTDTQYF,TGTGCCAGCAGCATGAGGGGGGGAGGGACAGATACGCAGTATTTT
TRBV19,TRBJ2-3,TRBD1,once,CASSPKDRGLTDTQYF,TGTGCCAGTAGTCCAAAGGACAGGGGGCTCACAGATACGCAGTATTTT
TRBV6-5,TRBJ1-6,NA,NA,CASRKGRGNNSPLHF,TGTGCCAGCAGAAAAGGGAGGGGGAATAATTCACCCCTCCACTTT
TRBV7-9,TRBJ2-3,TRBD1,few,CASSHWDRGADTQYF,TGTGCCAGCAGCCACTGGGACAGGGGTGCAGATACGCAGTATTTT
TRBV5-1,TRBJ1-1,NA,NA,CASSLGGRGTEAFF,TGCGCCAGCAGCTTGGGGGGTCGGGGCACTGAAGCTTTCTTT
TRBV11-2,TRBJ1-1,TRBD1,NA,CASIVDRDVGEAFF,TGTGCCAGCATCGTCGACAGGGATGTTGGTGAAGCTTTCTTT
TRBV5-4,TRBJ1-2,NA,NA,CASSLPGSNYGYTF,TGTGCCAGCAGCTTGCCGGGGTCAAACTATGGCTACACCTTC
TRBV2,TRBJ2-7,TRBD1,NA,CASTKNLGQGSEQYF,TGTGCCAGCACCAAGAATCTGGGACAGGGCTCCGAGCAGTACTTC
TRBV7-2,TRBJ2-1,TRBD2,NA,CASSSSGVREQFF,TGTGCCAGCAGCTCTAGCGGCGTCAGGGAGCAGTTCTTC
TRBV28,TRBJ2-5,TRBD2,NA,CASLPGAGVETQYF,TGTGCCAGCCTCCCGGGAGCGGGGGTTGAGACCCAGTACTTC
TRBV7-9,TRBJ2-1,NA,NA,CASSHNLELGEQFF,TGTGCCAGCAGCCACAACCTAGAATTGGGTGAGCAGTTCTTC
TRBV7-8,TRBJ2-7,NA,few,CASRGGGVQEYF,TGTGCCAGCAGAGGGGGAGGGGTCCAGGAGTACTTC
TRBV6-5,TRBJ1-4,TRBD1,NA,CASRRQTGTNEKLFF,TGTGCCAGCAGGCGCCAGACAGGGACTAATGAAAAACTGTTTTTT
TRBV6-5,TRBJ2-2,NA,NA,CASRWQGPGELFF,TGTGCCAGCAGGTGGCAGGGCCCCGGGGAGCTGTTTTTT
TRBV29-1,TRBJ1-3,TRBD1,once,CSPETGTAGNTIYF,TGCAGCCCGGAGACCGGGACAGCAGGGAACACCATATATTTT
TRBV29-1,TRBJ2-7,TRBD1,NA,CSVEGQGADEQYF,TGCAGCGTTGAGGGTCAGGGGGCCGACGAGCAGTACTTC
TRBV5-1,TRBJ1-5,NA,NA,CASSGDGSNQPQHF,TGCGCCAGCAGCGGAGACGGGAGCAATCAGCCCCAGCATTTT
TRBV5-1,TRBJ1-4,NA,NA,CASSGGIVEEKLFF,TGCGCCAGCAGCGGCGGGATCGTCGAGGAAAAACTGTTTTTT
TRBV5-1,TRBJ1-5,TRBD1,once,CASSLEGTGGQPQHF,TGCGCCAGCAGCTTGGAAGGGACAGGAGGTCAGCCCCAGCATTTT
TRBV7-9,TRBJ2-5,NA,few,CASSPQFETQYF,TGTGCCAGCAGCCCCCAGTTCGAGACCCAGTACTTC
TRBV7-8,TRBJ2-3,NA,NA,CASSSTSGVPTDTQYF,TGTGCCAGCAGCTCAACTTCAGGGGTTCCCACAGATACGCAGTATTTT
TRBV28,TRBJ1-4,TRBD1,NA,CASRIPGQNEKLFF,TGTGCCAGCAGGATCCCGGGACAGAATGAAAAACTGTTTTTT
TRBV12-1,TRBJ1-6,NA,NA,CASSFASGGCSPLHF,TGTGCCAGCAGCTTTGCTTCAGGGGGCTGTTCACCCCTCCACTTT
TRBV19,TRBJ2-5,TRBD1,NA,CASRAIDRGLSQETQYF,TGTGCCAGTAGAGCTATCGACAGGGGGCTTAGCCAAGAGACCCAGTACTTC
TRBV7-2,TRBJ1-2,TRBD1,NA,CASSRTGNYGYTF,TGTGCCAGCAGCCGGACAGGGAACTATGGCTACACCTTC
TRBV7-2,TRBJ2-3,TRBD2,once,CASSPGGGRAGSSSNTQYF,TGTGCCAGCAGCCCTGGAGGCGGGAGGGCCGGATCCTCCTCTAATACGCAGTATTTT
TRBV7-2,TRBJ2-7,NA,NA,CASTPRWGGDEQYF,TGTGCCAGCACCCCGAGGTGGGGGGGCGATGAGCAGTACTTC
TRBV13,TRBJ2-3,NA,once,CASSRLGADTQYF,TGTGCCAGCAGCCGCCTAGGGGCAGATACGCAGTATTTT
TRBV19,TRBJ2-2,TRBD1,NA,CASSIPRGRAGTGRNGELFF,TGTGCCAGTAGTATACCCCGAGGTCGAGCCGGGACAGGGAGGAACGGGGAGCTGTTTTTT
TRBV28,TRBJ2-7,NA,NA,CASTSEAYEQYF,TGTGCCAGCACCTCAGAGGCCTACGAGCAGTACTTC
TRBV4-1,TRBJ1-5,NA,NA,CTSSQTPRGNQPQHF,TGCACCAGCAGCCAAACCCCCAGGGGCAATCAGCCCCAGCATTTT
TRBV3-1/TRBV3-2,TRBJ1-3,TRBD1,NA,CASSPRSGTGLQSGNTIYF,TGTGCCAGCAGCCCGCGCTCCGGGACAGGTTTGCAGTCTGGAAACACCATATATTTT
TRBV2,TRBJ1-2,NA,NA,CASRFDRSPTYGYTF,TGTGCCAGCAGGTTCGACAGGTCCCCGACCTATGGCTACACCTTC
TRBV2,TRBJ2-5,NA,NA,CASSDYETQYF,TGTGCCAGCAGTGATTATGAGACCCAGTACTTC
TRBV29-1,TRBJ1-1,NA,NA,CSVLSTDEAFF,TGCAGCGTACTGTCGACAGATGAAGCTTTCTTT
TRBV28,TRBJ1-1,NA,NA,CASSMAGSVTEAFF,TGTGCCAGCAGTATGGCAGGTAGCGTCACTGAAGCTTTCTTT
TRBV7-8,TRBJ2-3,NA,NA,CASTPPGRPTDTQYF,TGTGCCAGCACCCCCCCGGGTCGCCCTACGGATACGCAGTATTTT
TRBV3-1/TRBV3-2,TRBJ1-6,NA,NA,CASSPTDSYNSPLHF,TGTGCCAGCAGCCCCACGGACAGTTATAATTCACCCCTCCACTTT
TRBV4-2,TRBJ1-2,NA,NA,CASSQGTTVGGYTF,TGTGCCAGCAGCCAAGGAACGACAGTGGGCGGCTACACCTTC
TRBV4-1,TRBJ1-6,NA,NA,CASSQATQNSPLHF,TGCGCCAGCAGCCAAGCGACACAAAATTCACCCCTCCACTTT
TRBV5-5,TRBJ1-5,NA,NA,CASSPTKTSNQPQHF,TGTGCCAGCAGCCCCACTAAAACTAGCAATCAGCCCCAGCATTTT
TRBV18,TRBJ1-2,NA,NA,CASSPTTGWNGYTF,TGTGCCAGCTCACCGACAACAGGGTGGAATGGCTACACCTTC
TRBV15,TRBJ1-1,NA,NA,CATSGNRGSTEAFF,TGTGCCACCAGCGGGAATAGGGGGAGCACTGAAGCTTTCTTT
TRBV4-1,TRBJ2-7,NA,NA,CASSQEVANSYEQYF,TGCGCCAGCAGCCAAGAAGTGGCCAACTCCTACGAGCAGTACTTC
TRBV29-1,TRBJ2-3,NA,NA,CSVAPVNTDTQYF,TGCAGCGTTGCTCCGGTGAACACAGATACGCAGTATTTT
TRBV24-1,TRBJ2-5,NA,few,CATSDGGLVSGTETQYF,TGTGCCACCAGTGACGGGGGGCTCGTGTCGGGCACAGAGACCCAGTACTTC
TRBV5-6,TRBJ2-5,TRBD2,NA,CASPVHISGSLQETQYF,TGTGCCAGTCCGGTGCACATTAGCGGGAGCCTCCAAGAGACCCAGTACTTC
TRBV7-2,TRBJ1-2,NA,NA,CASSLTTGSYGYTF,TGTGCCAGCAGCTTAACCACAGGGTCCTATGGCTACACCTTC
TRBV24-1,TRBJ2-7,TRBD1,NA,CATSESTGGAGQYF,TGTGCCACCAGTGAATCGACAGGGGGCGCCGGGCAGTACTTC
TRBV6-4,TRBJ2-7,NA,NA,CASSDSKGRGGYEQYF,TGTGCCAGCAGTGATTCAAAAGGCAGGGGTGGCTACGAGCAGTACTTC
TRBV25-1,TRBJ2-7,NA,NA,CASSEGGAGEQYF,TGTGCCAGCAGTGAGGGGGGGGCAGGAGAGCAGTACTTC
TRBV5-1,TRBJ2-1,TRBD2,once,CASSVVAGGLSNEQFF,TGCGCCAGCAGCGTAGTAGCGGGAGGGCTATCCAATGAGCAGTTCTTC